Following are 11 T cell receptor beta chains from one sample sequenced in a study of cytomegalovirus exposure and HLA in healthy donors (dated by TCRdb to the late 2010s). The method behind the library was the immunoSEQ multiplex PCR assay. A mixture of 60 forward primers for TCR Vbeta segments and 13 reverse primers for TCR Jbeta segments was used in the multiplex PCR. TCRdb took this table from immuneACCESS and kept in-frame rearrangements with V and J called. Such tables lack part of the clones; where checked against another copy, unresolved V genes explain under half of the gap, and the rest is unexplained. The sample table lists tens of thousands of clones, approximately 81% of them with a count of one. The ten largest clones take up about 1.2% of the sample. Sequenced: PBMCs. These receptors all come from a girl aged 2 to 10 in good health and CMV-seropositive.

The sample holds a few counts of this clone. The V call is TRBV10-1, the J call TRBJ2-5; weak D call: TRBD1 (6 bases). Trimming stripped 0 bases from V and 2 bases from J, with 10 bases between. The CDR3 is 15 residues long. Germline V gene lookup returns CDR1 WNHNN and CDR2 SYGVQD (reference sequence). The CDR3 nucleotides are TGCGCCAGCAGTGAGTCGTACGGACAGCAAGAGACCCAGTACTTC. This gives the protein CASSESYGQQETQYF.

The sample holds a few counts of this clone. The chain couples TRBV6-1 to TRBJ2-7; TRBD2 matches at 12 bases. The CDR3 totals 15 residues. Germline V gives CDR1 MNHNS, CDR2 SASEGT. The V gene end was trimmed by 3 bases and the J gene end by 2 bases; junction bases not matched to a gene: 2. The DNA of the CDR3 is TGTGCCAGCAGTGAGACTAGCGGGGGCCCCTACGAGCAGTACTTC. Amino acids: CASSETSGGPYEQYF.

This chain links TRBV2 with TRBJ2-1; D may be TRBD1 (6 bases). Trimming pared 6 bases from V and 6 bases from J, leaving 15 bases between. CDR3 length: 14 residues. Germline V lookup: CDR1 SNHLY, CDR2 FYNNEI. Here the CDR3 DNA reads TGTGCCAGCAGAGGGGGAATGGGGGCCAATGAGCAGTTCTTC. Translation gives CASRGGMGANEQFF.

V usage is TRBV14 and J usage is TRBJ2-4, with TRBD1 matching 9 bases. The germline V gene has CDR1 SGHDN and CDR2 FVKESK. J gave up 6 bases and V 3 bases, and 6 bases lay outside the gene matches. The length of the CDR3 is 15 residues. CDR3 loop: CASSHNLDRGNIQYF. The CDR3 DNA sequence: TGTGCCAGCAGCCACAACCTGGACAGGGGAAACATTCAGTACTTC.

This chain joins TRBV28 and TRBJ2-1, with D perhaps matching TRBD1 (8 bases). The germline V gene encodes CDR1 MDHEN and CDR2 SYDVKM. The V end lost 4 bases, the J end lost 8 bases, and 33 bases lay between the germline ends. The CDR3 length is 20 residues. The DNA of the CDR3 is TGTGCCAGCAGTTCCCAGGGGGCCCGGGACTACTTCCTGGGAGTCGATGAGCAGTTCTTC. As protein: CASSSQGARDYFLGVDEQFF.

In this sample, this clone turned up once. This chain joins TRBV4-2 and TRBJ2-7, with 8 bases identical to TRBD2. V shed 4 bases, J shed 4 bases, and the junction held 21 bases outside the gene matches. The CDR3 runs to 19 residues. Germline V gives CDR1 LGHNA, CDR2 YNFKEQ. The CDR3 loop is CASSPSQLGLDGVRYEQYF. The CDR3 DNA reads TGTGCCAGCAGCCCCAGCCAGTTGGGACTAGATGGGGTGAGATACGAGCAGTACTTC.

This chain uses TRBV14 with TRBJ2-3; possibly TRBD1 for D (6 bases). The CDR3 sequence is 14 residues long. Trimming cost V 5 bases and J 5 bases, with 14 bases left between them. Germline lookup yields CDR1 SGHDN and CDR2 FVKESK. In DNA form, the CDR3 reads TGTGCCAGCAGCGCGACTGGGGGCTTAGATACGCAGTATTTT. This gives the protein CASSATGGLDTQYF. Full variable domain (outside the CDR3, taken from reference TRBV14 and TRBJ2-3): EAGVTQFPSHSVIEKGQTVTLRCDPISGHDNLYWYRRVMGKEIKFLLHFVKESKQDESGMPNNRFLAERTGGTYSTLKVQPAELEDSGVYFCASSATGGLDTQYFGPGTRLTVL.

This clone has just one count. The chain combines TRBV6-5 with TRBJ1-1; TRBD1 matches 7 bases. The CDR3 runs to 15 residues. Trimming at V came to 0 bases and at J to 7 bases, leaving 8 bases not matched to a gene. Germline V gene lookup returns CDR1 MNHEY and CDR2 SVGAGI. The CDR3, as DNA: TGTGCCAGCAGTTACTCGGGCAGGGGGGCTGGTGAAGCTTTCTTT. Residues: CASSYSGRGAGEAFF.

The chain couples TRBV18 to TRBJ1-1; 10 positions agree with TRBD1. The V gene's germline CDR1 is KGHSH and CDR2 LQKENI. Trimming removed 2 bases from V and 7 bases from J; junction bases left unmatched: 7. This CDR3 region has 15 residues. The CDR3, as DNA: TGTGCCAGCTCACCAAAGACAGGGGGCGACTTTGAAGCTTTCTTT. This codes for CASSPKTGGDFEAFF.

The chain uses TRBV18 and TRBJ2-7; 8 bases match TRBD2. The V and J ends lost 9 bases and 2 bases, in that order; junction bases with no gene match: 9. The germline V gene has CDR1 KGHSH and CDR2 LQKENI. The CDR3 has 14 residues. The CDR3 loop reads CASHGSGTPYEQYF. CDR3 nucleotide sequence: TGTGCCAGTCATGGTAGCGGGACTCCCTACGAGCAGTACTTC.

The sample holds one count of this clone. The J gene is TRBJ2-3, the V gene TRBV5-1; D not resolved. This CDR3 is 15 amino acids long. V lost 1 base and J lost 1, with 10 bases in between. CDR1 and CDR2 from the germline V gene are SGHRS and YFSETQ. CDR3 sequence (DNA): TGCGCCAGCAGCTTGATGTCGCAGGGCACAGATACGCAGTATTTT. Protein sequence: CASSLMSQGTDTQYF.